This T cell receptor beta chain was obtained from a study of shared clonotypes between healthy human individuals. Overall study: CD4 naive cells filled three plates per donor, CD4 memory three, CD8 naive two and CD8 memory one.

The study's findings and limits: Generally, naive subsets (rather than memory subsets) showed larger estimated richness. The represented genetic and exposure-history diversity was limited by the small number of donors.

Germline CDR1 and CDR2: MDHEN and SYDVKM. The V gene lost 4 bases and the J gene lost 3 bases, with 7 bases spanning the gap. The CDR3 runs 12 residues. This clone came up once. Its antigen remains unknown. Execution of the assay was at deep level. The assay was immunoSEQ multiplex PCR, and TCRdb's table has in-frame clones only and misses some. Of some 1 million clones in the sample, about 75% were seen once. The receptor was isolated from a young man in good health. The rearrangement uses TRBV28 and TRBJ2-7, with D unclear. The material sequenced was memory CD4+ T cells sorted from blood. The subset was: CD45RA-negative fraction. CDR3 nucleotide sequence: TGTGCCAGCAGTTCCTCTCTCTACGAGCAGTACTTC. This codes for CASSSSLYEQYF.